These T cell receptor beta chains were read from a single sample in a study of human T cells and chemical hapten exposure. MiXCR was run by TCRdb on the RACE reads, yielding one entry per CDR3 protein. The sample has fewer than 300,000 distinct CDR3 sequences, 7.5% to 10% seen once; the top ten hold 2% to 2.5%. The sequences come from whole blood, collected in connection with sensitization to the hapten diphenylcyclopropenone (DPC). Every receptor here comes from a woman between 40 and 55 years old with alopecia areata. Some clones in this sample may be carry-over from other donors' samples. CDR3s include the opening cysteine and the closing phenylalanine or tryptophan. A D gene is named only where the DNA matches it firmly. Size is stated for part of the rows, as once, few or many counts, or as a class when the clone is expanded.

D | size | J | V | CDR3 | DNA
. | few | TRBJ2-3 | TRBV12-3/TRBV12-4 | CASSFLLTSTDTQYF | TGTGCCAGCAGTTTCCTATTAACTAGCACAGATACGCAGTATTTT
. | . | TRBJ1-6 | TRBV20-1 | CSARVVKSSYNSPLHF | TGCAGTGCTAGAGTTGTAAAGAGCTCCTATAATTCACCCCTCCACTTT
TRBD1 | . | TRBJ1-6 | TRBV5-1 | CASSSTPDRGNSPLHF | TGCGCCAGCAGCTCGACCCCGGACAGGGGGAATTCACCCCTCCACTTT
TRBD1 | many | TRBJ2-3 | TRBV7-2 | CASSLVGGTGDPTDTQYF | TGTGCCAGCAGCTTAGTCGGTGGGACAGGGGACCCCACAGATACGCAGTATTTT
TRBD2 | few | TRBJ2-7 | TRBV27 | CASSRGLAGGGPYEQYF | TGTGCCAGCAGTCGAGGACTAGCGGGAGGTGGGCCCTACGAGCAGTACTTC
. | few | TRBJ2-5 | TRBV4-2 | CASSQDGQGYQETQYF | TGTGCCAGCAGCCAAGATGGGCAGGGGTACCAAGAGACCCAGTACTTC
. | . | TRBJ2-2 | TRBV7-9 | CASSTDPLGTGELFF | TGTGCCAGCAGTACGGACCCTCTGGGCACCGGGGAGCTGTTTTTT
TRBD2 | . | TRBJ2-2 | TRBV6-5 | CASSPAGGTTGELFF | TGTGCCAGCAGTCCAGCGGGAGGGACCACCGGGGAGCTGTTTTTT
. | . | TRBJ1-6 | TRBV20-1 | CSASILTENPYNSPLHF | TGCAGTGCCTCGATCCTGACGGAAAACCCGTATAATTCACCCCTCCACTTT
TRBD2 | few | TRBJ2-5 | TRBV9 | CASSVLAGYQETQYF | TGTGCCAGCAGCGTACTAGCGGGGTACCAAGAGACCCAGTACTTC
TRBD2 | . | TRBJ2-3 | TRBV6-2/TRBV6-3 | CASRALGLAGGLPTDTQYF | TGTGCCAGCCGGGCCTTGGGACTAGCGGGAGGACTACCCACAGATACGCAGTATTTT
. | . | TRBJ1-2 | TRBV27 | CASSLSPRYGYTF | TGTGCCAGCAGTTTATCCCCGAGATATGGCTACACCTTC
TRBD1 | many | TRBJ2-7 | TRBV4-2 | CASSQAPGQGGYEQYF | TGTGCCAGCAGCCAAGCCCCCGGACAGGGAGGCTACGAGCAGTACTTC
. | few | TRBJ2-5 | TRBV2 | CASSVRAETQYF | TGTGCCAGCAGTGTTAGGGCAGAGACCCAGTACTTC
. | . | TRBJ2-2 | TRBV7-9 | CASEARGRSGELFF | TGTGCCAGCGAAGCACGGGGGCGGTCCGGGGAGCTGTTTTTT
TRBD1 | few | TRBJ1-2 | TRBV28 | CASRVGGGGQVNYGYTF | TGTGCCAGCAGGGTTGGGGGTGGGGGACAGGTTAACTATGGCTACACCTTC
. | . | TRBJ2-7 | TRBV4-1 | CASSHPLGGEQYF | TGCGCCAGCAGCCACCCCCTGGGTGGCGAGCAGTACTTC
. | . | TRBJ2-2 | TRBV5-5 | CASSFLQGSAGELFF | TGTGCCAGCAGCTTTCTACAGGGATCGGCCGGGGAGCTGTTTTTT